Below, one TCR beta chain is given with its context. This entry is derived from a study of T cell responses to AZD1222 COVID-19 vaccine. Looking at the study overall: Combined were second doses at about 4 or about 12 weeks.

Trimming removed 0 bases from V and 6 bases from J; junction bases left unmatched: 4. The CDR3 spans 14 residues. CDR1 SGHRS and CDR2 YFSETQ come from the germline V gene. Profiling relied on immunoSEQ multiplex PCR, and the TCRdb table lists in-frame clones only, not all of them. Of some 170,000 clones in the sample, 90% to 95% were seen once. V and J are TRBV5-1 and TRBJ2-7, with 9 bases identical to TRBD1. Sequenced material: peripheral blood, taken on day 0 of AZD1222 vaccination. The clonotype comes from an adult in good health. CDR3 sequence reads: CASSLEQGALEQYF. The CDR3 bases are TGCGCCAGCAGCTTGGAACAGGGGGCTCTCGAGCAGTACTTC.